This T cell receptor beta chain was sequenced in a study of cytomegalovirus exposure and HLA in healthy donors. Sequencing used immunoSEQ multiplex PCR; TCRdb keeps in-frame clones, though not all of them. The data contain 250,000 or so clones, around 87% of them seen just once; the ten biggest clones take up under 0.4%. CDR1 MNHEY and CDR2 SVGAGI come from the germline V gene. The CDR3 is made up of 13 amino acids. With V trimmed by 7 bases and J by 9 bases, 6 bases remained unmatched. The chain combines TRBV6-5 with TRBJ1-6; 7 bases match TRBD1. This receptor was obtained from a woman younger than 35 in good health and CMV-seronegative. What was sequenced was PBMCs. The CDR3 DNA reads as TGTGCCAGCAAAACAGGGGAAGCTTCACCCCTCCACTTT. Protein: CASKTGEASPLHF.